This T cell receptor (beta chain) comes out of a study of Graves' ophthalmopathy and Graves' hyperthyroidism. Study-level findings and limits: In blood appeared most of the expanded thyroid clonotypes whose frequency exceeded 0.001.

Beta-chain TCR CDR3 regions were amplified from RNA transcripts. RT-PCR in the first round used HTBI primers; a second-round multiplex PCR followed. TCRdb processed the multiplex PCR reads anew with MiXCR; each CDR3 protein has one entry. The table records 150,000 to 200,000 distinct CDR3 sequences, less than 45% of them present only once. The table lists this clonotype with many counts. No antigen is known for it. Trimming stripped 5 bases from V and 8 bases from J, with 13 bases between. This CDR3 spans 13 amino acids. Germline V gives CDR1 MDHEN, CDR2 SYDVKM. Sequencing was performed on peripheral blood. The rearrangement uses TRBV28 and TRBJ1-5; D ambiguous. The source is a woman aged 40 to 50 with Graves' ophthalmopathy. The CDR3 region has the DNA TGTGCCAGCAGTGTTCGGGAACCGAAGCCCCAGCATTTT. Residues: CASSVREPKPQHF.